This is a list of T cell receptor beta chains from one sample in a study of blood T cell repertoires in COVID-19. TCRdb keeps only in-frame clones here, not all; method: immunoSEQ multiplex PCR. The sample includes about 200,000 clones, roughly 85% of them seen just once. The sequenced sample was peripheral blood. The origin of the receptors is an elderly woman with acute or convalescent COVID-19. CDR3s include the opening cysteine and the closing phenylalanine or tryptophan. D genes are given only for firm matches. Size is omitted from some rows. Given values are once, few, many or a class for expanded clones.

>TRBV3-1/TRBV3-2|TRBD1|NA|TRBJ1-2
CASSQVLGDRDLSYGYTF
TGTGCCAGCAGCCAAGTGCTGGGGGACAGGGACCTTTCCTATGGCTACACCTTC
>TRBV27|NA|NA|TRBJ2-5
CASSLRGGLQQTQYF
TGTGCCAGCAGTTTAAGGGGGGGGCTACAACAGACCCAGTACTTC
>TRBV29-1|NA|NA|TRBJ2-3
CSVVGRLATDTQYF
TGCAGCGTTGTAGGCAGGCTAGCTACAGATACGCAGTATTTT
>TRBV2|NA|NA|TRBJ1-5
CASSEEAGEGQPQHF
TGTGCCAGCAGTGAGGAGGCAGGGGAAGGCCAGCCCCAGCATTTT
>TRBV5-1|NA|NA|TRBJ2-7
CASSVQGYEQYF
TGCGCCAGCAGCGTACAGGGTTACGAGCAGTACTTC
>TRBV6-8|NA|NA|TRBJ1-2
CARTAPKNQTEGYGYTF
TGTGCCAGAACTGCCCCAAAAAACCAGACAGAAGGCTATGGCTACACCTTC
>TRBV15|NA|NA|TRBJ1-1
CATSRGMNTEAFF
TGTGCCACCAGCAGAGGTATGAACACTGAAGCTTTCTTT
>TRBV7-6|NA|NA|TRBJ2-1
CASSSSWEWDEQFF
TGTGCCAGCAGCTCTAGCTGGGAGTGGGATGAGCAGTTCTTC
>TRBV4-3|NA|few|TRBJ1-4
CASSQTTAFNEKLFF
TGCGCCAGCAGCCAAACGACAGCTTTTAATGAAAAACTGTTTTTT
>TRBV29-1|TRBD1|NA|TRBJ2-1
CSVEARQGNEQFF
TGCAGCGTTGAAGCCCGACAGGGCAATGAGCAGTTCTTC
>TRBV10-3|NA|NA|TRBJ2-3
CAIKANGGSTDTQYF
TGTGCCATCAAGGCCAACGGCGGTTCCACAGATACGCAGTATTTT
>TRBV7-9|TRBD2|NA|TRBJ2-1
CASSLAGGAEQFF
TGTGCCAGCAGCTTAGCGGGAGGGGCTGAGCAGTTCTTC
>TRBV24-1|TRBD2|few|TRBJ2-3
CATSVAGTDTQYF
TGTGCCACCAGTGTAGCGGGAACAGATACGCAGTATTTT
>TRBV3-1/TRBV3-2|TRBD2|NA|TRBJ2-1
CASSRGLAGNNEQFF
TGTGCCAGCAGCCGGGGACTAGCGGGAAACAATGAGCAGTTCTTC
>TRBV5-6|NA|NA|TRBJ2-5
CASSPMAGLQETQYF
TGTGCCAGCAGCCCCATGGCAGGTTTACAAGAGACCCAGTACTTC
>TRBV9|NA|many|TRBJ1-2
CASSPPENYGYTF
TGTGCCAGCAGCCCCCCTGAGAACTATGGCTACACCTTC
>TRBV4-1|TRBD2|NA|TRBJ2-1
CASRLPGRATDEQFF
TGCGCCAGCAGGCTCCCCGGGAGGGCCACCGATGAGCAGTTCTTC
>TRBV5-1|NA|NA|TRBJ2-5
CASGEGGGRETQYF
TGCGCCAGCGGCGAGGGAGGGGGAAGGGAGACCCAGTACTTC